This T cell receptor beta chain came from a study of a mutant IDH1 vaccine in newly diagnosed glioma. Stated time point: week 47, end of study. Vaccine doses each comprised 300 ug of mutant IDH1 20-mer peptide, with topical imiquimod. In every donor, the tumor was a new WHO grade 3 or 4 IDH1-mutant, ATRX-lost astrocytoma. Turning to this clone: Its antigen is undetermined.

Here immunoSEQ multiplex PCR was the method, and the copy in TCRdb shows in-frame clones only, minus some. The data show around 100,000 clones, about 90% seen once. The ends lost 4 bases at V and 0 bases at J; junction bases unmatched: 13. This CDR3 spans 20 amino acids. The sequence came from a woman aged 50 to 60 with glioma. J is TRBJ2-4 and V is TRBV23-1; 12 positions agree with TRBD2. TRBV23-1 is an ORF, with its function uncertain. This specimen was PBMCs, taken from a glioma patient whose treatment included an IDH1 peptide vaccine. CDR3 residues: CASSLHSTSGRPSAKNIQYF. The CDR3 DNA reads TGCGCCAGCAGTCTCCACTCGACTAGCGGGAGACCCTCAGCCAAAAACATTCAGTACTTC.